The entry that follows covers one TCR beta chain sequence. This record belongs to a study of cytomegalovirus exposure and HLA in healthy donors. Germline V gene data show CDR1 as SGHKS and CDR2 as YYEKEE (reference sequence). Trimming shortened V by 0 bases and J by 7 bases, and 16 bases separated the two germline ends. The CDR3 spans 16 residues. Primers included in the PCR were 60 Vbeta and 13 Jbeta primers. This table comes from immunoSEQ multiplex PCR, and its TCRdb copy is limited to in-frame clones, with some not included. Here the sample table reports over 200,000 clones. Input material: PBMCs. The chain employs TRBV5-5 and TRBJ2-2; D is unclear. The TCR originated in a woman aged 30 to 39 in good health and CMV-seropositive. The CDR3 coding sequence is TGTGCCAGCAGCTTGGCTGTCAGGAACCCAATCGGGGAGCTGTTTTTT. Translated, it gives CASSLAVRNPIGELFF.